The source of this T cell receptor beta chain is a study of T cell responses to AZD1222 COVID-19 vaccine. Some clones are missing from TCRdb's copy, which holds only in-frame ones; the method was immunoSEQ multiplex PCR. The repertoire holds 150,000 to 200,000 clones, with roughly 94% as singletons. CDR3 length equals 13 residues. Trimming cost V 2 bases and J 8 bases, with 9 bases left between them. As regards this clone: Its target is not known.

Study-level points and caveats: A reported finding is that nearly half of spike-specific TCRs target unmutated variant regions.

The receptor was derived from an adult who received the AZD1222 COVID-19 vaccine. Sample: peripheral blood, taken 28 days after the second AZD1222 dose. This chain joins TRBV12-3 or TRBV12-4 and TRBJ1-4; D not resolved. CDR3 residues: CASSLWVGEKLFF. CDR3 coding DNA: TGTGCCAGCAGTTTATGGGTAGGAGAAAAACTGTTTTTT.